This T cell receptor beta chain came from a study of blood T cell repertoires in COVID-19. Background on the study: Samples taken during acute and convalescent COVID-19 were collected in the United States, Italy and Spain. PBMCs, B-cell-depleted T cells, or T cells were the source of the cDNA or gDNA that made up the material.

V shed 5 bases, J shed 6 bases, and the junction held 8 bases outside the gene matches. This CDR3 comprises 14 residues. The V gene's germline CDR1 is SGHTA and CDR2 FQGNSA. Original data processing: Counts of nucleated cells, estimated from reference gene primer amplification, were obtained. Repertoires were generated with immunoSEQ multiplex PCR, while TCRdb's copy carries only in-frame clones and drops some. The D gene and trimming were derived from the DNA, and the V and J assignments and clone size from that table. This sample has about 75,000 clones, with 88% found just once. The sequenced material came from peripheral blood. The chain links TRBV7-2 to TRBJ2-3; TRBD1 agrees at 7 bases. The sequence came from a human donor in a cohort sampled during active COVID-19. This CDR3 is CASSPRDSRDTQYF. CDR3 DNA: TGTGCCAGCAGCCCCCGGGACAGCAGGGATACGCAGTATTTT.